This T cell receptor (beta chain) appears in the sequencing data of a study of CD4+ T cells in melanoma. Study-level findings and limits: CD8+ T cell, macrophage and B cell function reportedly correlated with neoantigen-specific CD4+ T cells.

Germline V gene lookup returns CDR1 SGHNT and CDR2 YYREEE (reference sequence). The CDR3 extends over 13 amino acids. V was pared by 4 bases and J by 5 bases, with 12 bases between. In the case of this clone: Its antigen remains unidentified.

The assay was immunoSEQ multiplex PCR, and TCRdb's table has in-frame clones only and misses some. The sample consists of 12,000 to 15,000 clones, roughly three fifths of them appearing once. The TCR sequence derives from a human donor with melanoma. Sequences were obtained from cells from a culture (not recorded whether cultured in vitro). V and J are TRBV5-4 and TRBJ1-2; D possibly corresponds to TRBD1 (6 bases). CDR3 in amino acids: CASSREGGYGYTF. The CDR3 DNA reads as TGTGCCAGCAGCCGCGAGGGGGGGTATGGCTACACCTTC.